There are a few counts of the clone carrying this T cell receptor beta chain. Antigen specificity is unknown. This sample is drawn from a study of identical twins. Broader study findings: Because invariant MAIT and iNKT cells could be present, zero-insertion analyses could be partly confounded.

TCRdb used MiXCR to reprocess the 5' RACE reads, holding one entry per CDR3 protein. Of 350,000 to 500,000 distinct CDR3 sequences listed, approximately 18% are singletons. CDR1 MNHNS and CDR2 SASEGT come from the germline V gene. V was shortened by 6 bases and J by 3 bases, with 18 bases between the two germline ends. The CDR3 has 16 amino acids. J is TRBJ2-1 and V is TRBV6-1; TRBD2 is a possible D gene (6 bases). Sequencing was carried out using naive T cells sorted from blood. The receptor was derived from a man aged 50 or older in good health. CDR3 region: CASRPTGAGDYNEQFF. In DNA form, the CDR3 reads TGTGCCAGCAGACCCACGGGAGCGGGTGACTACAATGAGCAGTTCTTC.